Listed below are T cell receptor beta chains from one sample, sequenced in a study of T cells in Graves' hyperthyroidism and ophthalmopathy. TCRdb passed the multiplex PCR reads through MiXCR, listing each CDR3 protein once. The table has about 210,000 distinct CDR3 sequences, 17% seen once. The specimen sequenced was blood. The receptors derive from a man aged 45-65 years with Graves' hyperthyroidism. Each CDR3 is given with its conserved first and last residue.

j_call,v_call,cdr3_aa
TRBJ2-3,TRBV7-9,CASSSDWPSTDTQYF
TRBJ1-5,TRBV15,CATSLFRGNQPQHF
TRBJ1-2,TRBV24-1,CATSDSVNGYGYTF
TRBJ2-3,TRBV9,CASSAGITRGDMDTQYF
TRBJ2-7,TRBV20-1,CSARGTPPFGEQYF
TRBJ2-5,TRBV20-1,CSASGWLSSEGETQYF
TRBJ2-2,TRBV6-2/TRBV6-3,CASTHSSHTGELFF
TRBJ1-2,TRBV29-1,CSVDDSSRGYTF
TRBJ2-5,TRBV11-3,CASSRAAEETQYF
TRBJ1-6,TRBV28,CASSLPFAPSDSPLHF
TRBJ1-2,TRBV5-1,CASKLVTGGIDGYTF
TRBJ1-5,TRBV5-5,CASSLGTGLWNQPQHF
TRBJ2-2,TRBV5-1,CASSLGTETNTGELFF
TRBJ2-3,TRBV7-2,CASSQGPADTQYF
TRBJ2-2,TRBV2,CASSVQPSNTGELFF
TRBJ2-7,TRBV11-2,CASSPRLAGGPGASYEQYF
TRBJ2-7,TRBV30,CAWSARRIGYEQYF
TRBJ2-3,TRBV20-1,CSARKGGSFADTQYF
TRBJ1-5,TRBV7-3,CASSLQWRPRWSNQPQHF
TRBJ2-5,TRBV18,CASSPWTGTETQYF
TRBJ1-4,TRBV3-1,CASSQDGGAKLFF
TRBJ1-1,TRBV28,CASSLSGRMNTEAFF
TRBJ2-2,TRBV27,CACSLDREGGSFGGNTGELFF
TRBJ1-4,TRBV10-3,CAISSTGFGEKLFF
TRBJ2-5,TRBV2,CASSADSGRKETQYF
TRBJ1-6,TRBV12-3/TRBV12-4,CASSRGINSPLHF
TRBJ2-1,TRBV5-1,CASSLGVGAYNEQFF
TRBJ2-5,TRBV9,CASSPRYSQETQYF
TRBJ1-2,TRBV5-1,CASSLGEGASGYTF
TRBJ2-4,TRBV12-3/TRBV12-4,CASSLDTGGDIQYF
TRBJ2-1,TRBV3-1,CASSQVHTSGKYNEQFF
TRBJ2-7,TRBV5-1,CASSLDGRATYEQYF
TRBJ1-1,TRBV7-2,CASSLQGGMNTEAFF
TRBJ2-1,TRBV9,CASSVGGGGRQFF
TRBJ2-1,TRBV3-1,CASSPAGTSGRVSGQFF
TRBJ2-1,TRBV7-2,CASSLFPPGAGIRNEQFF
TRBJ1-1,TRBV2,CASSGRQNTEAFF
TRBJ1-1,TRBV20-1,CSALSSGRNTEAFF
TRBJ1-2,TRBV11-1,CASSLSGTGGDGYTF
TRBJ2-3,TRBV20-1,CSARRAGGPHFVSGTQYF
TRBJ2-7,TRBV18,CASSQGLAGASGEQYF
TRBJ1-2,TRBV29-1,CSVGQGDYGYTF
TRBJ2-1,TRBV28,CASRRGLAEPYNEQFF